Listed below are T cell receptor beta chains from one sample, sequenced in a study of blood T cell repertoires in COVID-19. Clones were read by immunoSEQ multiplex PCR, and TCRdb kept only the in-frame ones, dropping some. The table includes about 220,000 clones, 82% detected once. The specimen was peripheral blood. Source of these receptors: a woman of 80 years or more with acute or convalescent COVID-19. The CDR3 runs from the conserved cysteine through the conserved F or W. The order of the fields is clone size, V gene, J gene, CDR3 protein. Only some rows state a clone size, as once, few, many or a class for expanded clones.

NA,TRBV30,TRBJ2-5,CAWSVGSGGTQETQYF
NA,TRBV6-2/TRBV6-3,TRBJ1-6,CASSYPGRRDNSPLHF
NA,TRBV9,TRBJ2-1,CASSAPTAGLASNEQFF
NA,TRBV9,TRBJ1-2,CASSGPSGGYTF
NA,TRBV10-3,TRBJ1-1,CAITPGRGAQGDTEAFF
NA,TRBV5-1,TRBJ2-5,CASSSTTGKLETQYF
NA,TRBV4-1,TRBJ1-2,CASSQDPTTDYGYTF
few,TRBV4-3,TRBJ1-2,CASSHGQPNYGYTF
NA,TRBV19,TRBJ1-1,CASSIGRGRTEAFF
NA,TRBV30,TRBJ1-2,CAWSRHDYGYTF
NA,TRBV2,TRBJ2-5,CASRVGLAGQETQYF
NA,TRBV11-2,TRBJ2-3,CASRGQAYTDTQYF
NA,TRBV10-3,TRBJ1-1,CAIKPSPGQGGTEAFF
NA,TRBV28,TRBJ2-3,CASSLSRLPPTDTQYF
NA,TRBV6-2/TRBV6-3,TRBJ1-1,CASSYTGQGWSEAFF
NA,TRBV7-2,TRBJ1-3,CASSYSLGGNTIYF
NA,TRBV5-4,TRBJ1-1,CASSLRGGHTEAFF
NA,TRBV12-3/TRBV12-4,TRBJ1-4,CASSSTGWEKLFF
NA,TRBV4-1,TRBJ2-5,CASSRGTGRAQETQYF
NA,TRBV5-4,TRBJ2-1,CASSWEAGGKDEQFF
NA,TRBV6-1,TRBJ1-4,CASSEDRGLFGKLFF
once,TRBV2,TRBJ1-4,CASSGQGQGGEKLFF
NA,TRBV12-5,TRBJ1-5,CASGPGAQVSGQPQHF
NA,TRBV9,TRBJ2-1,CASSPLGGTYYNEQFF
NA,TRBV4-1,TRBJ1-1,CASSQEGQLRNTEAFF
NA,TRBV9,TRBJ2-1,CASSFGGAGEQFF
NA,TRBV30,TRBJ1-5,CAWGTGGGNQPQHF
few,TRBV7-2,TRBJ2-7,CASSLIPGQGAYEQYF
NA,TRBV7-2,TRBJ2-2,CASSLSGTDTGELFF
NA,TRBV6-5,TRBJ1-2,CASSYFGQNYGYTF
few,TRBV6-5,TRBJ1-2,CASRRQGSSYGYTF
NA,TRBV6-2/TRBV6-3,TRBJ2-3,CASSYSGTSGGPTQYF
NA,TRBV19,TRBJ2-2,CASSILLLLAGATTGELFF
once,TRBV7-9,TRBJ2-7,CASSPDRPYEQYF
NA,TRBV6-2/TRBV6-3,TRBJ1-5,CASSLQGLGNQPQHF
NA,TRBV7-9,TRBJ1-1,CASSLDRPSDTEAFF
NA,TRBV5-1,TRBJ2-3,CATSGGHTDTQYF
NA,TRBV3-1/TRBV3-2,TRBJ1-2,CASTFKTGGYTF
NA,TRBV5-1,TRBJ2-3,CASSLPGGPDTQYF
few,TRBV28,TRBJ2-1,CASSFGGGNEQFF
NA,TRBV5-1,TRBJ2-1,CASSQAGGPYNEQFF
NA,TRBV3-1/TRBV3-2,TRBJ2-7,CASSQGLAGFTYEQYF
NA,TRBV6-6,TRBJ2-3,CASSPLADTQYF
NA,TRBV7-7,TRBJ2-2,CASSLLAGGTGELFF
once,TRBV12-5,TRBJ1-3,CASGWGGAGNTIYF
NA,TRBV28,TRBJ2-1,CASRYPTSEQFF
NA,TRBV30,TRBJ1-3,CAWSVQRQVSGNTIYF
NA,TRBV7-8,TRBJ1-5,CASTTPGQPQHF
NA,TRBV28,TRBJ1-1,CASSLTQKNTEAFF
NA,TRBV7-2,TRBJ2-1,CASSLAPQGAGNEQFF
NA,TRBV19,TRBJ1-1,CASSTHRVTNTEAFF
NA,TRBV6-2/TRBV6-3,TRBJ1-2,CASSYTDVYYGYTF
once,TRBV19,TRBJ2-7,CASSISLGQLNEQYF
NA,TRBV7-2,TRBJ2-3,CASSSDPFSGGPVDTQYF
NA,TRBV25-1,TRBJ1-4,CASGLGPPTNEKLFF
NA,TRBV15,TRBJ2-1,CATSRAGGHNEQFF
NA,TRBV19,TRBJ1-5,CASRGQGSNQPQHF
NA,TRBV7-6,TRBJ2-1,CASSRGGQAAKLISYNEQFF
NA,TRBV7-2,TRBJ1-2,CASSPPGARYGYTF
NA,TRBV11-3,TRBJ2-3,CASSLGRGGPADTQYF